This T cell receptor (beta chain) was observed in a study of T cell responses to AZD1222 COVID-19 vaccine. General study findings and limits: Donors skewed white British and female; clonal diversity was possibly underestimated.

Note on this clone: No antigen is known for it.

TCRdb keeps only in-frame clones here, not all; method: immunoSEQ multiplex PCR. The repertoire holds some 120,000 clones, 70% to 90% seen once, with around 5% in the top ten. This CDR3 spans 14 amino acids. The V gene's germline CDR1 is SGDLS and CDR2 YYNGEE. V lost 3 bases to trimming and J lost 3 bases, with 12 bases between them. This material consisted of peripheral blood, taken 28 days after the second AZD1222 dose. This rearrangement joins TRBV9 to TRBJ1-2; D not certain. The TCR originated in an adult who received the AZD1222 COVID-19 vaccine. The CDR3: CASSAAYADYGYTF. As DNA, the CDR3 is TGTGCCAGCAGCGCCGCTTATGCCGACTATGGCTACACCTTC.